The 9 T cell receptor beta chains listed next were all sequenced from one sample in a study of T cells in localized non-small cell lung cancer. Clones were sequenced by immunoSEQ multiplex PCR, and TCRdb holds only the in-frame ones, with some missing. Of fewer than 90,000 clones in the sample, around 82% were seen once. Material: PBMCs, obtained before any cancer treatment. Every receptor here comes from a man aged 35 to 69 with stage II squamous cell lung carcinoma.

This clone was counted a few times. V usage is TRBV21-1 and J usage is TRBJ2-7; the tabulated D call, TRBD1, remains unverified against the DNA. TRBV21-1 is tagged as a pseudogene. CDR3 length: 11 residues. This chain's CDR3 is CASSNMGPQYF. The DNA of the CDR3 is TGTGCCAGCAGCAATATGGGCCCCCAGTACTTC.

The V call is TRBV5-6, the J call TRBJ2-7; tentatively, D is TRBD2 (7 bases). The CDR3 is made up of 16 amino acids. With 3 bases removed from V and 0 bases from J, the gap between germline ends came to 16 bases. Germline lookup yields CDR1 SGHDT and CDR2 YYEEEE. The CDR3 sequence is CASSSRGGVYSYEQYF. The CDR3 DNA sequence: TGTGCCAGCAGCTCGAGGGGGGGAGTGTACTCCTACGAGCAGTACTTC.

J is TRBJ1-1 and V is TRBV27, with a weak D call TRBD1 (6 bases). The CDR3 consists of 15 residues. Germline values: CDR1 MNHEY, CDR2 SMNVEV (reference sequence). V lost 5 bases to trimming and J lost 3 bases, with 16 bases between them. CDR3 in amino acids: CASSPVRGRDTEAFF. In nucleotides, the CDR3 is TGTGCCAGCAGTCCTGTCAGGGGACGAGACACTGAAGCTTTCTTT.

This chain joins TRBV6-5 and TRBJ2-7; TRBD1 matches at 9 bases. The trim removed 6 bases at V and 3 bases at J, leaving 6 bases unmatched. The CDR3 consists of 14 residues. CDR1 is MNHEY and CDR2 is SVGAGI in the germline V gene. CDR3 region: CASSPDRGSYEQYF. The CDR3 bases are TGTGCCAGCAGCCCGGACAGGGGAAGCTACGAGCAGTACTTC.

This clone was found a few times. The chain employs TRBV4-1 and TRBJ1-1, with 8 bases identical to TRBD1. Germline V gives CDR1 MGHRA, CDR2 YSYEKL. The trim removed 4 bases at V and 0 bases at J, leaving 1 base unmatched. The CDR3 sequence is 14 residues long. The CDR3 protein is CASSPGQVNTEAFF. CDR3 DNA: TGCGCCAGCAGCCCGGGACAGGTGAACACTGAAGCTTTCTTT.

The chain couples TRBV7-9 to TRBJ2-5; D unresolved. V was pared by 1 base and J by 5 bases, with 11 bases between. From germline, CDR1 is SEHNR and CDR2 FQNEAQ (reference sequence). CDR3 length: 14 amino acids. The CDR3 loop is CASSLGLPAETQYF. CDR3 DNA: TGTGCCAGCAGCTTAGGATTGCCCGCCGAGACCCAGTACTTC.

This clone was seen a handful of times. V is TRBV27 and J is TRBJ2-5; TRBD1 matches 9 bases. The junction had 6 bases not matched to a gene; V was cut back by 5 bases and J by 2 bases. There are 15 residues in the CDR3. CDR1 and CDR2 from the germline V gene are MNHEY and SMNVEV (reference sequence). CDR3 DNA sequence: TGTGCCAGCAGTGGGTACGGGACAGGGCAAGAGACCCAGTACTTC. Amino acid sequence: CASSGYGTGQETQYF.

The gene calls are TRBV6-6 and TRBJ1-5, with D tentatively TRBD1 (6 bases). Per germline, CDR1 MNHNY and CDR2 SVGAGI (reference sequence). Trimming stripped 0 bases from V and 0 bases from J, with 9 bases between. The CDR3 runs 16 residues. As DNA, the CDR3 is TGTGCCAGCAGTTACTCCATAGGGGGTAGCAATCAGCCCCAGCATTTT. Translation: CASSYSIGGSNQPQHF.

The chain joins TRBV7-8 to TRBJ2-7; TRBD2 matches 13 bases. The CDR3 spans 15 residues. With 6 bases clipped from V and 1 base from J, the junction kept 3 bases outside the gene matches. Germline V gene data show CDR1 as SGHVS and CDR2 as FQNEAQ. This chain's CDR3 is CASRGGLAGSYEQYF. DNA for the CDR3: TGTGCCAGCAGGGGGGGACTAGCGGGGTCCTACGAGCAGTACTTC. The whole variable domain, remainder taken from reference TRBV7-8 and TRBJ2-7, is GAGVSQSPRYKVAKRGQDVALRCDPISGHVSLFWYQQALGQGPEFLTYFQNEAQLDKSGLPSDRFFAERPEGSVSTLKIQRTQQEDSAVYLCASRGGLAGSYEQYFGPGTRLTVT.